This TCR beta chain emerged from a study of blood T cell repertoires in COVID-19. At the level of the study: There were acute and convalescent COVID-19 samples, and they came from the United States, Italy and Spain. In each case, the material was cDNA or gDNA derived from T cells, B-cell-depleted T cells, or PBMCs.

Germline-derived CDR1 and CDR2 are KGHSH and LQKENI. V was cut by 0 bases and J by 7 bases, with 9 bases left in between. The CDR3 spans 14 residues. As processed by the authors: For nucleated cells, counts were estimated from reference gene primer amplification. The assay was immunoSEQ multiplex PCR, and TCRdb's table has in-frame clones only and misses some. V, J and clone size derive from that table, while D and trimming were established from the DNA sequence. This table holds around 97,000 clones, approximately 89% found once. As to this clone: The same CDR3 arises from other DNA sequences in this sample as well.

What was sequenced was peripheral blood. V usage is TRBV18 and J usage is TRBJ2-2, with a tentative D call TRBD2 (5 bases). The TCR comes from a woman older than 75 in a cohort sampled during active COVID-19. This CDR3 reads CASSPPSRGGELFF. DNA of the CDR3: TGTGCCAGCTCACCACCCTCCCGGGGCGGGGAGCTGTTTTTT.